The present T cell receptor beta chain was sequenced within a study of T cell responses to AZD1222 COVID-19 vaccine. This CDR3 spans 15 amino acids. V lost 4 bases to trimming and J lost 4 bases; unmatched junction nucleotides: 5. CDR1 MRHNA and CDR2 SNTAGT come from the germline V gene. Regarding this clone: What it binds is not known.

Here immunoSEQ multiplex PCR was the method, and the copy in TCRdb shows in-frame clones only, minus some. The sample has 90,000 to 120,000 clones, roughly 90% seen once; the top ten hold approximately 4.3%. Whole-study findings and limits: The span of vaccine-associated CD4 TCRs extended across spike, with dominance at 160-218 and 743-854.

The chain uses TRBV6-4 and TRBJ2-3; 10 bases map to TRBD1. The sample consisted of peripheral blood, taken on day 0 of AZD1222 vaccination. This TCR derives from an adult in good health. Here the CDR3 DNA reads TGTGCCAGCAGTGCGGGGACAGGGGTCCCAGATACGCAGTATTTT. This sequence encodes CASSAGTGVPDTQYF.